This passage covers 26 T cell receptor beta chains from one sample sequenced in a study of shared T cell receptors in the human thymus. The repertoire was sequenced with immunoSEQ multiplex PCR; TCRdb's copy has only in-frame clones and lacks some. The data contain over 350,000 clones, roughly 94% of them singletons. The sample taken for sequencing was thymocytes. These receptors were collected from a human donor.

This clone was observed a handful of times. The chain joins TRBV4-1 to TRBJ2-7, with D unclear. The CDR3 length is 14 residues. Germline V lookup: CDR1 MGHRA, CDR2 YSYEKL. With 0 bases removed from V and 7 bases from J, the gap between germline ends came to 13 bases. In DNA, the CDR3 is TGCGCCAGCAGCCAAGATCGGATAAGGTGGGAGCAGTACTTC. This translates into CASSQDRIRWEQYF.

This chain connects TRBV12-5 to TRBJ2-1, with D hard to call. V dropped 0 bases and J dropped 7 bases, with 13 bases sitting between them. Germline V CDR1 and CDR2: LGHNT, FRNRAP. The CDR3 has 15 amino acids. The CDR3 DNA is TGTGCTAGTGGTTTGGTCGAGGCTTCTCTGAATGAGCAGTTCTTC. Translated, it gives CASGLVEASLNEQFF. Looking up the rest from reference TRBV12-5 and TRBJ2-1 gives the full variable domain: DARVTQTPRHKVTEMGQEVTMRCQPILGHNTVFWYRQTMMQGLELLAYFRNRAPLDDSGMPKDRFSAEMPDATLATLKIQPSEPRDSAVYFCASGLVEASLNEQFFGPGTRLTVL.

The gene calls are TRBV19 and TRBJ1-4; 11 bases align to TRBD1. Germline V gene data show CDR1 as LNHDA and CDR2 as SQIVND (reference sequence). V was pared by 5 bases and J by 4 bases, with 9 bases of the junction left unmatched. The CDR3 loop spans 17 amino acids. CDR3 loop: CASSPGTGGGDNEKLFF. CDR3 nucleotides: TGTGCCAGTAGTCCTGGGACAGGGGGGGGAGATAATGAAAAACTGTTTTTT.

This clone was seen just once. V usage is TRBV2 and J usage is TRBJ1-5; D gene unclear. Germline V gene sequence: CDR1 SNHLY, CDR2 FYNNEI. V was pared by 7 bases and J by 2 bases, with 9 bases between. The CDR3 totals 13 residues. This chain's CDR3 is CASTRTGNQPQHF. The CDR3 DNA follows: TGTGCCAGCACCCGGACGGGCAATCAGCCCCAGCATTTT. Full variable domain (outside the CDR3, taken from reference TRBV2 and TRBJ1-5): EPEVTQTPSHQVTQMGQEVILRCVPISNHLYFYWYRQILGQKVEFLVSFYNNEISEKSEIFDDQFSVERPDGSNFTLKIRSTKLEDSAMYFCASTRTGNQPQHFGDGTRLSIL.

The chain employs TRBV19 and TRBJ1-5, with 8 nucleotides matching TRBD1. J lost 0 bases, V lost 9 bases, and 7 bases had no gene match. Germline V gene sequence: CDR1 LNHDA, CDR2 SQIVND (reference sequence). The CDR3 runs 15 residues. The DNA for the CDR3 is TGTGCCAGCCGGACAGGGAAAAATAGCAATCAGCCCCAGCATTTT. This sequence encodes CASRTGKNSNQPQHF.

Concerning this clone itself: At one boundary the junction diverges from the germline segment, which might be a read error. V usage is TRBV7-6 and J usage is TRBJ1-2; no firm D call. CDR1 SGHVS and CDR2 FNYEAQ come from the germline V gene. The CDR3 consists of 18 residues. CDR3 in amino acids: CAGSLRQPDLLANYGYTF. CDR3 in DNA: TGTGCCGGCAGCTTACGGCAGCCGGACCTTTTAGCTAACTATGGCTACACCTTC.

This sequence joins TRBV28 and TRBJ2-3; tentatively, D is TRBD1 or TRBD2 (5 bases each). With 4 bases removed from V and 6 bases from J, the gap between germline ends came to 11 bases. Per the germline V gene, CDR1 is MDHEN and CDR2 is SYDVKM. The CDR3 is made up of 13 amino acids. The CDR3 coding sequence is TGTGCCAGCAGTTCGGGGCCGTCGGATACGCAGTATTTT. Translation gives CASSSGPSDTQYF.

The chain links TRBV19 to TRBJ1-4, with no clear D. The V gene's germline CDR1 is LNHDA and CDR2 SQIVND (reference sequence). Trimming took 7 bases from V and 3 from J, leaving 12 bases between them. The CDR3 is made up of 14 amino acids. The CDR3 region has the DNA TGTGCCAGTAATGCGGGGAGAGCTAATGAAAAACTGTTTTTT. Translated, it gives CASNAGRANEKLFF.

J is TRBJ2-3 and V is TRBV5-6; D gene unclear. V lost 1 base and J lost 0, with 12 bases in between. The length of the CDR3 is 16 residues. The germline gives CDR1 SGHDT, CDR2 YYEEEE. Here the CDR3 reads CASSLSLVKSTDTQYF. The CDR3 DNA sequence: TGTGCCAGCAGCTTGTCGCTAGTCAAAAGCACAGATACGCAGTATTTT.

This clone was detected once. V usage is TRBV15 and J usage is TRBJ2-5; a possible D gene is TRBD2 (5 bases). Trimming took 0 bases from V and 5 from J, leaving 16 bases between them. Looked up from germline, CDR1 is LNHNV and CDR2 is YYDKDF (reference sequence). The CDR3 runs to 16 residues. The CDR3 sequence is CATSREASPERETQYF. The CDR3 bases are TGTGCCACCAGCAGAGAGGCTAGCCCAGAACGGGAGACCCAGTACTTC.

For this clone: The junction does not match germline at one end; this may be a read error. CDR3 sequence reads: CSARDPRDPSF. Here the CDR3 DNA reads TGCAGTGCTAGAGATCCCAGGGACCCTTCCTTC. V gene TRBV20-1 combines with J gene TRBJ2-7; perhaps D is TRBD1 or TRBD2 (5 bases each). This CDR3 contains 11 residues. CDR1 and CDR2 (germline): DFQATT, SNEGSKA (reference sequence).

This clone was seen just once. The chain is built from TRBV19 and TRBJ1-2, with TRBD1 identical over 7 bases. V gave up 5 bases and J gave up 6 bases; unmatched junction bases: 9. The CDR3 is 14 residues long. Germline values: CDR1 LNHDA, CDR2 SQIVND (reference sequence). CDR3 nucleotides: TGTGCCAGTAGTGGGGGGACAGTATTAGATGGCTACACCTTC. This encodes CASSGGTVLDGYTF.

V is TRBV28 and J is TRBJ2-1, with TRBD1 identical over 7 bases. Germline loops: CDR1 MDHEN, CDR2 SYDVKM. J lost 4 bases, V lost 2 bases, and 8 bases had no gene match. The CDR3 sequence is 16 residues long. The CDR3 sequence: CASSLGRGTAYNEQFF. The CDR3 nucleotides read TGTGCCAGCAGTTTAGGGAGAGGGACAGCATACAATGAGCAGTTCTTC.

The chain has TRBV7-2 and TRBJ2-7; 13 bases align to TRBD2. Germline V CDR1 and CDR2: SGHTA, FQGNSA. The CDR3 is made up of 17 amino acids. With 5 bases clipped from V and 0 bases from J, the junction kept 7 bases outside the gene matches. CDR3 region: CASSTGLAGRSSYEQYF. CDR3 sequence (DNA): TGTGCCAGCAGCACGGGACTAGCGGGAAGGAGCTCCTACGAGCAGTACTTC.

The chain's CDR3 is CASSSRDSNTDTQYF. The CDR3 coding sequence is TGTGCCAGCAGTTCCCGGGACAGTAACACAGATACGCAGTATTTT. This sequence joins TRBV27 and TRBJ2-3; 7 bases are a match to TRBD1. There are 15 residues in the CDR3. Trimming took 4 bases from V and 2 from J; bases not matched to a gene: 6. CDR1 is MNHEY and CDR2 is SMNVEV in the germline V gene (reference sequence).

This clone appeared a single time. The chain combines TRBV5-5 with TRBJ1-1; D may be TRBD1 (6 bases). The ends were cut back, 4 bases at V and 1 base at J, with 11 bases in the middle. CDR1 SGHKS and CDR2 YYEKEE come from the germline V gene (reference sequence). This CDR3 spans 14 amino acids. The CDR3: CASSLDSKNTEAFF. The CDR3 bases are TGTGCCAGCAGCCTGGACAGCAAGAACACTGAAGCTTTCTTT.

V usage is TRBV7-6 and J usage is TRBJ1-3; no clear D. The CDR3 covers 14 residues. The germline V gene encodes CDR1 SGHVS and CDR2 FNYEAQ. V gave up 4 bases and J gave up 0 bases, with 7 bases separating them. CDR3 in amino acids: CASSYKSSGNTIYF. For the CDR3, the DNA is TGTGCCAGCAGCTACAAGAGCTCTGGAAACACCATATATTTT.

This chain joins TRBV6-5 and TRBJ1-2; TRBD1 agrees at 10 bases. Germline CDR1 MNHEY, CDR2 SVGAGI. This CDR3 is built from 14 residues. Trimming at V came to 6 bases and at J to 8 bases, leaving 9 bases not matched to a gene. CDR3 residues: CASSYHDRGHGYTF. In DNA form, the CDR3 reads TGTGCCAGCAGCTACCATGACAGGGGGCACGGCTACACCTTC.

The chain links TRBV14 to TRBJ2-5; D unresolved. Trimming shortened V by 5 bases and J by 9 bases, and 16 bases separated the two germline ends. The CDR3 has 13 amino acids. Germline assignment: CDR1 SGHDN and CDR2 FVKESK. DNA for the CDR3: TGTGCCAGCAGCGAGATCCCGATTGGAGCCCAGTACTTC. It encodes CASSEIPIGAQYF.

This chain uses TRBV29-1 with TRBJ1-4, with a weak D call TRBD1 (6 bases). This CDR3 spans 15 amino acids. Germline V gene sequence: CDR1 SQVTM, CDR2 ANQGSEA. V was shortened by 6 bases and J by 0 bases, with 14 bases between the two germline ends. This chain's CDR3 is CSVSGTPSTNEKLFF. CDR3 DNA sequence: TGCAGCGTCTCGGGGACACCTTCAACTAATGAAAAACTGTTTTTT.

This clone was found a few times. V usage is TRBV7-2 and J usage is TRBJ2-4; D call uncertain. This CDR3 has 15 amino acids. V gave up 5 bases and J gave up 5 bases, with 16 bases separating them. Germline CDR1 and CDR2: SGHTA and FQGNSA. CDR3 amino acids: CASSPVLVFENIQYF. CDR3 nucleotides: TGTGCCAGCAGCCCCGTCTTGGTTTTCGAAAACATTCAGTACTTC.

The chain carries TRBV19 and TRBJ1-2; D not resolved. The germline V and J ends were trimmed by 11 bases and 8 bases, with 6 bases remaining between them. The germline CDR1 and CDR2 sequences are LNHDA and SQIVND (reference sequence). This CDR3 has 8 amino acids. The CDR3 nucleotides are TGTGCCGGTCGGGGCTACACCTTC. It is translated as CAGRGYTF.

V usage is TRBV7-3 and J usage is TRBJ2-1; tentative D call: TRBD2 (5 bases). The CDR3 is 15 amino acids. Germline values: CDR1 SGHTA, CDR2 FQGTGA. The V and J ends lost 2 bases and 5 bases respectively, with 13 bases between them. CDR3 loop: CASSLGGGRDNEQFF. Written as DNA, the CDR3 is TGTGCCAGCAGCTTAGGCGGAGGCAGAGACAATGAGCAGTTCTTC.

The rearrangement uses TRBV19 and TRBJ2-3; 9 nucleotides match TRBD1. The CDR3 spans 15 residues. Trimming took 6 bases from V and 2 from J; bases not matched to a gene: 6. CDR1 and CDR2 from the germline V gene are LNHDA and SQIVND (reference sequence). CDR3 nucleotide sequence: TGTGCCAGTAGGGCGGACAGGGGCTCCACAGATACGCAGTATTTT. Translated: CASRADRGSTDTQYF.

The rearrangement joins TRBV7-2 to TRBJ1-5; D is uncertain. The CDR3 length is 15 residues. Trimming stripped 5 bases from V and 3 bases from J, with 14 bases between. Germline V gives CDR1 SGHTA, CDR2 FQGNSA. The chain's CDR3 is CASSQRLGNNQPQHF. The DNA of the CDR3 is TGTGCCAGCAGCCAAAGGTTAGGTAACAATCAGCCCCAGCATTTT.

The chain joins TRBV28 to TRBJ2-5; 12 bases align to TRBD1. V trimming: 5 bases; J trimming: 4 bases; junction bases outside the gene matches: 8. The CDR3 totals 16 residues. Germline CDR1 is MDHEN and CDR2 is SYDVKM. The CDR3 nucleotides are TGTGCCAGCAGTCACCGGGACAGGGGGCGCCTAGAGACCCAGTACTTC. Its translation is CASSHRDRGRLETQYF.